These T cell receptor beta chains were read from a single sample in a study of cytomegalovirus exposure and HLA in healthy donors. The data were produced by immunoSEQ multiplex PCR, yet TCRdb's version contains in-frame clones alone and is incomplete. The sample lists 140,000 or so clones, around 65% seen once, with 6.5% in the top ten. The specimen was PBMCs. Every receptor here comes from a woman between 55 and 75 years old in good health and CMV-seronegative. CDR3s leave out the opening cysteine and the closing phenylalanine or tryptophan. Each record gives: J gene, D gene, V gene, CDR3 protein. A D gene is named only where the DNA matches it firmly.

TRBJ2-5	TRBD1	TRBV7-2	ASSTGGLQETQY
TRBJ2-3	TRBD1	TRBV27	ASSSTPGQNTDTQY
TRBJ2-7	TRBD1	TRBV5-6	ASSLRGQGAYEQY
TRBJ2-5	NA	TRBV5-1	ASSLGRVIGETQY
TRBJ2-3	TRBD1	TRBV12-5	ASSTTGASTDTQY
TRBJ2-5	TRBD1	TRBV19	ASSMPGQGHETQY
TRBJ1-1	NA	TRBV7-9	ASSLAVEAF
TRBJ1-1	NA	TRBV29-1	SVMQGGNTEAF
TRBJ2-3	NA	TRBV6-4	ASSDVAGNTQY
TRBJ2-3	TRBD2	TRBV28	ASRTSGTDTQY
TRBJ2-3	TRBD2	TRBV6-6	ASTQTSGTDTQY
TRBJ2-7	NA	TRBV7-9	SSRTLNGVGYEQY
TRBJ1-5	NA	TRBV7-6	ASSFVSCEVTGGNQPQH
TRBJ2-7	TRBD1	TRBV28	ASSFARTGDEQY
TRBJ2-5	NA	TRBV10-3	AISESTVIGSQY
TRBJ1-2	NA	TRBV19	ASSMRERGTYGYT
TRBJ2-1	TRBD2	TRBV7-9	ASMPRTSGGHHNEQF
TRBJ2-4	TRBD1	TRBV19	ASSTRTGLAKNIQY
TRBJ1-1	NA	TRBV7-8	ASSRRQMNTEAF
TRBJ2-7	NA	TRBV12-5	ASGPPGSYEQY
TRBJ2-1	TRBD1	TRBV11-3	ASSLRDRAYNEQF
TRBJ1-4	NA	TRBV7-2	ASSPGQNEKLF
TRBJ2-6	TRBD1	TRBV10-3	AISVSGGPGANVLT
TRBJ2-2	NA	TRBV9	ASSVVGESTGELF
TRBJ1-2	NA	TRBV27	ASIQGREIYGYT
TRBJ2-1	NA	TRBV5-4	ASSLQGAGNEQF
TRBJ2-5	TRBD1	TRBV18	ASSPRQGAGGETQY
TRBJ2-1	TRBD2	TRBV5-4	ASSQEGGLAGGNSQF
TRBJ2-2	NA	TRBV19	ASSMFPGELF
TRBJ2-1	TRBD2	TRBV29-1	SVEGREGTYNEQF
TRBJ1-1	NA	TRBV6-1	ASTSTSSEAF
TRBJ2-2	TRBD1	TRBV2	ASRGTGTGELF
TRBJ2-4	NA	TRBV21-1	ASSNSAGLIAKNIQY
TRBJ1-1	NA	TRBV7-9	ASSPLAGLNTEAF
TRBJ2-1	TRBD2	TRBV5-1	ASSPLNSGNPYNEQF
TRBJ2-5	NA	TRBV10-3	AISPGFRETQY
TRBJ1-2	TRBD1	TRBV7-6	ASSLEDRGGGYT
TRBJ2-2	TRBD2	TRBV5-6	ASSFEGGPGTGELF
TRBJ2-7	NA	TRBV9	ASSVGGPGVYEQY
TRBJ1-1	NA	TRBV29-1	SVSNTEAF
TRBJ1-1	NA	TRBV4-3	ASSPRALGGWNTEAF
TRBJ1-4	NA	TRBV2	ASTRDINEKLF
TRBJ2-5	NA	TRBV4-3	ASSQAEGVGTQY
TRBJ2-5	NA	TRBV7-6	ASSLSDSPRETQY
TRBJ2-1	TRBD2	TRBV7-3	ASSLTGTTLHNEQF
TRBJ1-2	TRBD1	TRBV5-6	ASSLGQGLSYGYT
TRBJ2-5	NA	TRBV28	ASSGGGAQY
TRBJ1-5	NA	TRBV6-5	ASSPVGDIRQPQH
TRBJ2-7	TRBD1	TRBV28	ASSLDRGAYEQY
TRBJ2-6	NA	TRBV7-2	ASSLGGVGANVLT
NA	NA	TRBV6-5	ASSSLYEQY
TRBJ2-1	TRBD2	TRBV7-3	ASSRAGGGGNEQF
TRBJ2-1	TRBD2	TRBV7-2	ASSLAGGYNEQF
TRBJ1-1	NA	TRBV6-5	ASRVTGIMNTEAF
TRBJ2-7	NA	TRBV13	ASRKDRDINEQY
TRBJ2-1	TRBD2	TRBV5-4	ASSSLAGNEQF
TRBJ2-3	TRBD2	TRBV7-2	ASSSPSGGNTQY
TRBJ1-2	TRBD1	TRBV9	ASGGTGYGYT
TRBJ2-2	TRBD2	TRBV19	ASSISLRGGLTGELF